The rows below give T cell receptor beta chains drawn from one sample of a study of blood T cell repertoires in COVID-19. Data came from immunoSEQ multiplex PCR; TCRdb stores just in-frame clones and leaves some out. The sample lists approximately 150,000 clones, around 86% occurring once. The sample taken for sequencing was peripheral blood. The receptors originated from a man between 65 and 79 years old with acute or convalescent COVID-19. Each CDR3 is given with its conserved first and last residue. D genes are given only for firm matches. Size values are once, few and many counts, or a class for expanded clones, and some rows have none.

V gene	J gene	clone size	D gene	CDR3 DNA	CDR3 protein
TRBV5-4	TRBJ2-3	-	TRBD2	TGTGCCAGCAGCTTGGGGCTAGCGGGAGATGTAGATACGCAGTATTTT	CASSLGLAGDVDTQYF
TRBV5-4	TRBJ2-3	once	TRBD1	TGTGCCAGCAGCTTGGACAGGGGTAGGGATACGCAGTATTTT	CASSLDRGRDTQYF
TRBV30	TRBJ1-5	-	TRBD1	TGTGCCTGGAGCCGGGACAGAAATCAGCCCCAGCATTTT	CAWSRDRNQPQHF
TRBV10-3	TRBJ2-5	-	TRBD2	TGTGCCATCAGTGTGACTAGCGCGGAGACCCAGTACTTC	CAISVTSAETQYF
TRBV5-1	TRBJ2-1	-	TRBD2	TGCGCCAGCAGGGAGGGTCTAGCGGGACGACGAAACTACAATGAGCAGTTCTTC	CASREGLAGRRNYNEQFF
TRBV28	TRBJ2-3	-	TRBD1	TGTGCCAGCAGTCCAAGGACAGGAACAGATACGCAGTATTTT	CASSPRTGTDTQYF
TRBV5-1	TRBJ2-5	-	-	TGCGCCAGCAGCTTGTGGACAGAAGTTCCCCAAGAGACCCAGTACTTC	CASSLWTEVPQETQYF
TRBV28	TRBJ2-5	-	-	TGTGCCAGCAGTTCGGTGGCGGGACCCCAAGAGACCCAGTACTTC	CASSSVAGPQETQYF
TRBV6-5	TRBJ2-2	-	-	TGTGCCAGCAGGGGGGCAGCGAACACCGGGGAGCTGTTTTTT	CASRGAANTGELFF
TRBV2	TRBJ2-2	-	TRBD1	TGTGCCAGCATGGGGACAGGGTGGTCCGGGGAGCTGTTTTTT	CASMGTGWSGELFF
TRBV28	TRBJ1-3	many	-	TGTGCCAGCAGTTACGGCAGGGCACCTGGAAACACCATATATTTT	CASSYGRAPGNTIYF
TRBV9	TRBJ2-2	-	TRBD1	TGTGCCAGCAGCACGGGACAGGGGAGCGGGGAGCTGTTTTTT	CASSTGQGSGELFF
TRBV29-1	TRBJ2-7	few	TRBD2	TGCAGCGTCCCCGGGACTAGCGGAGCCTACGAGCAGTACTTC	CSVPGTSGAYEQYF
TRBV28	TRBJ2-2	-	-	TGTGCCAGCAGACGACAGTTCACCGGGGAGCTGTTTTTT	CASRRQFTGELFF
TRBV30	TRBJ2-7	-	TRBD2	TGTGCCTGGAACCTAGCGGGTATTAACTACGAGCAGTACTTC	CAWNLAGINYEQYF
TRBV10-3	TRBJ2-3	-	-	TGTGCCATCAGTGAGCGGGAGAGGGCCACAGATACGCAGTATTTT	CAISERERATDTQYF
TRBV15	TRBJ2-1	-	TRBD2	TGTGCCACCAGCAGCCCTAGAAACCGAAGGCTAGCGGGGCACAATGAGCAGTTCTTC	CATSSPRNRRLAGHNEQFF
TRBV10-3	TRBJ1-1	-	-	TGTGCCATCAGTGAGTCTGTCAGGAAGAACACTGAAGCTTTCTTT	CAISESVRKNTEAFF
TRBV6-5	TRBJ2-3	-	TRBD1	TGTGCCAGCAGTTACATGTCGGGACAGGGGCCAGATACGCAGTATTTT	CASSYMSGQGPDTQYF
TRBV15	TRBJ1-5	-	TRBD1	TGTGCCACCAGCAGAGCTGACAGGGGAAACCAGCCCCAGCATTTT	CATSRADRGNQPQHF
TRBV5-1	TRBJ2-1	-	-	TGCGCCAGCAGCTACCCCCCACCCAGCTCCTACAATGAGCAGTTCTTC	CASSYPPPSSYNEQFF
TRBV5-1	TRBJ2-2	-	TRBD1	TGCGCCAGCAGCTTGCGGACAGGGGGCGCGAGGACCGGGGAGCTGTTTTTT	CASSLRTGGARTGELFF
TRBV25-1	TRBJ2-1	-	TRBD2	TGTGCCAGCAGTGATTCAGGTCCTAGCGGCATCTACAATGAGCAGTTCTTC	CASSDSGPSGIYNEQFF
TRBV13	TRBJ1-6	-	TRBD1	TGTGCCAGCAGCATAAACAGGGGTTCACCCCTCCACTTT	CASSINRGSPLHF
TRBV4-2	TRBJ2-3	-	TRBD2	TGTGCCAGCAGCCAAAGACGTCGGCTAGCGGGAAGCACAGATACGCAGTATTTT	CASSQRRRLAGSTDTQYF
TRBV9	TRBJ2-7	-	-	TGTGCCAGCAGCGTAGGTCCACAGGAAACCTACGAGCAGTACTTC	CASSVGPQETYEQYF
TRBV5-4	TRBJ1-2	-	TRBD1	TGTGCCAGCAGCTTGGGACAGGGGGCTAACTATGGCTACACCTTC	CASSLGQGANYGYTF
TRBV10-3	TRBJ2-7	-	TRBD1	TGTGCCATCAGGACAGGGGACGAGCAGTACTTC	CAIRTGDEQYF
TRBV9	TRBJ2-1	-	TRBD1	TGTGCCAGCAGCCTCGACCCGACAGGGGGTTTACTCAATGAGCAGTTCTTC	CASSLDPTGGLLNEQFF
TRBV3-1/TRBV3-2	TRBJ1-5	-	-	TGTGCCAGCAGCCCCAGACAGACTAGCAATCAGCCCCAGCATTTT	CASSPRQTSNQPQHF
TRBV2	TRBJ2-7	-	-	TGTGCCAGCAGTACGGACACCTACTCCTACGAGCAGTACTTC	CASSTDTYSYEQYF